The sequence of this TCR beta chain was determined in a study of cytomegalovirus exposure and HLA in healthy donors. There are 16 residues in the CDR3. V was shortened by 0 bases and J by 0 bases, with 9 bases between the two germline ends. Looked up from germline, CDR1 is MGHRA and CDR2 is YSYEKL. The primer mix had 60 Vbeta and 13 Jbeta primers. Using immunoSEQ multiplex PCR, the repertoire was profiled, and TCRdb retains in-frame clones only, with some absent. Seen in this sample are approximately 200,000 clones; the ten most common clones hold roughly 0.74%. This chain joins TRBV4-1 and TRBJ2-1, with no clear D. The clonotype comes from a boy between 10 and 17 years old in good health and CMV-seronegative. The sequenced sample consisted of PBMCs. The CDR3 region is CASSQDPSSSYNEQFF. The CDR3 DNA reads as TGCGCCAGCAGCCAAGATCCGTCCAGCTCCTACAATGAGCAGTTCTTC.